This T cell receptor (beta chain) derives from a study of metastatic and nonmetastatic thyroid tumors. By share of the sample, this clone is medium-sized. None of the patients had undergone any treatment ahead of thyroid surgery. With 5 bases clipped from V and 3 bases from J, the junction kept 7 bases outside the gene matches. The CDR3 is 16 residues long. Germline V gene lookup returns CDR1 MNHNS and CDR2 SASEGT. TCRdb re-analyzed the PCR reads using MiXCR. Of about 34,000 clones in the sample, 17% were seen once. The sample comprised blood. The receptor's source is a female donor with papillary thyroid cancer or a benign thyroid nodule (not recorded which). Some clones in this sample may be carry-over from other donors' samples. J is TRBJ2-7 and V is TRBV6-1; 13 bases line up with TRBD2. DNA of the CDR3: TGTGCCAGCAGTCCCCGACTAGCGGGAGGCCTCTACGAGCAGTACTTC. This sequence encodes CASSPRLAGGLYEQYF.